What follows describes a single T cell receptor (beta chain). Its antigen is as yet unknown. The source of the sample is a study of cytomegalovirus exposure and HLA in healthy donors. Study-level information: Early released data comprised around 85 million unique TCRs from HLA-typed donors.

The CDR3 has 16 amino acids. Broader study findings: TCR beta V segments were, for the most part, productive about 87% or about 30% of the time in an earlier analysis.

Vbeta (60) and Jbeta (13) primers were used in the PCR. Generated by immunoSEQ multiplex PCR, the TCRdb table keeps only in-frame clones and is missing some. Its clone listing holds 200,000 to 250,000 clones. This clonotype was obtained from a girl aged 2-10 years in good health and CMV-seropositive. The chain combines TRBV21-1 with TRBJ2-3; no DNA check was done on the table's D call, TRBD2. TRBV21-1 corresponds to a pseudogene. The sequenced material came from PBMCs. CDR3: CASSKGGPASTDTQYF. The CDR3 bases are TGTGCCAGCAGCAAAGGCGGGCCTGCTAGCACAGATACGCAGTATTTT.